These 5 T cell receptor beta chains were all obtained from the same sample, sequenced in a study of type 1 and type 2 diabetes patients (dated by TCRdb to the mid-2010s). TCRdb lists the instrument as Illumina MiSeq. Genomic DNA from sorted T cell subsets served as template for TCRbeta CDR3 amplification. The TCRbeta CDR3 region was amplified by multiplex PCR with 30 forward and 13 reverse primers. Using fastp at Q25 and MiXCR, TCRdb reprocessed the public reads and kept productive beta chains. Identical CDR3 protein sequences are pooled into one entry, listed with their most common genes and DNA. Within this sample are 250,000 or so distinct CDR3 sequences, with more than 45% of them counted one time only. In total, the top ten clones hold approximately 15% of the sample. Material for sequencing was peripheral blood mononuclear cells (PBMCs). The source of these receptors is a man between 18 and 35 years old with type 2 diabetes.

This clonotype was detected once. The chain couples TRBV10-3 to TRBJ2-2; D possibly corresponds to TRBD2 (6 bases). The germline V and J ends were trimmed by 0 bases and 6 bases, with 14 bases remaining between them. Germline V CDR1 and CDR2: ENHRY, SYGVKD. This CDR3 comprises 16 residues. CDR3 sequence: CAISESRTTTSGELFF. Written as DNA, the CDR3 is TGTGCCATCAGTGAGTCAAGGACTACCACCTCCGGGGAGCTGTTTTTT.

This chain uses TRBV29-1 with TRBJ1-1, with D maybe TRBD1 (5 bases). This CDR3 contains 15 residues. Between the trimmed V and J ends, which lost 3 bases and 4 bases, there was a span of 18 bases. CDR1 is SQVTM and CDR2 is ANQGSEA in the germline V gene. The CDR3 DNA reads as TGCAGCGTTGACTTTGCGGGACTTCGGAGCACTGAAGCTTTCTTT. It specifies CSVDFAGLRSTEAFF.

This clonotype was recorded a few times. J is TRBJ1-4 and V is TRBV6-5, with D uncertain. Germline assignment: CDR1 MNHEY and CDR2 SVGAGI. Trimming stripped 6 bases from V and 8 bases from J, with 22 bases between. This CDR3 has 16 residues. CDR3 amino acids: CASRPSISGGYEKLFF. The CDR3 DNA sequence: TGTGCCAGCAGACCTTCAATATCCGGCGGTTACGAAAAACTGTTTTTT.

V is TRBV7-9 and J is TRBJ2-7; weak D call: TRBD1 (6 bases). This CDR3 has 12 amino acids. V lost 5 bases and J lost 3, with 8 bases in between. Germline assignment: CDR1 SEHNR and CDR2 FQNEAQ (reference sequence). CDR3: CASSQDSYEQYF. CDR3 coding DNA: TGTGCCAGCAGCCAGGACAGCTACGAGCAGTACTTC.

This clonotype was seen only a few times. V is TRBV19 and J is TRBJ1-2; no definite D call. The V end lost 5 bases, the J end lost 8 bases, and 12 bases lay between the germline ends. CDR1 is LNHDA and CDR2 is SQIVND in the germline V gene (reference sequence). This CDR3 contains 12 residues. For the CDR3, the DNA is TGTGCCAGTAGTCGTGCGGGCGGCGGCTACACCTTC. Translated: CASSRAGGGYTF.